The TCR beta chain under discussion was sequenced for a study of control samples from healthy donors and cancer patients (dated by TCRdb to between 2020 and 2021). Concerning this clone: This receptor's antigen is unknown. Per-base quality was not reported, and no clone a single base away is much larger than it.

Libraries were built with the immunoSEQ multiplex PCR assay. Drawn from immuneACCESS, this table holds only the in-frame rearrangements with V and J called that TCRdb kept. Clones are partly lost; checked studies trace under half to an unresolved V gene and leave the rest unexplained. A total of 120,000 to 150,000 clones appear in this sample, 80% to 95% of them only once. 3% to 3.5% of the sample is in the top ten clones. The sample comprised blood. This TCR was sampled from a man in his thirties or forties in good health.

The CDR3 protein: CASSVGERGWTDTQYF. The nucleotide sequence is given as TGTGCCAGCAGCGTAGGTGAGCGGGGGTGGACAGATACGCAGTATTTT. The sequence is built from TRBV9 and TRBJ2-3, and 8 junctional nucleotides match TRBD2. The CDR3, from cysteine to phenylalanine, totals 16 residues. Left in the record is the CDR3 DNA by itself, 48 bases read in frame from the first base. Trimming removed 0 bases from V and 3 bases from J; the gene matches leave 6 bases unexplained. From the germline V gene, CDR1 is SGDLS and CDR2 is YYNGEE.